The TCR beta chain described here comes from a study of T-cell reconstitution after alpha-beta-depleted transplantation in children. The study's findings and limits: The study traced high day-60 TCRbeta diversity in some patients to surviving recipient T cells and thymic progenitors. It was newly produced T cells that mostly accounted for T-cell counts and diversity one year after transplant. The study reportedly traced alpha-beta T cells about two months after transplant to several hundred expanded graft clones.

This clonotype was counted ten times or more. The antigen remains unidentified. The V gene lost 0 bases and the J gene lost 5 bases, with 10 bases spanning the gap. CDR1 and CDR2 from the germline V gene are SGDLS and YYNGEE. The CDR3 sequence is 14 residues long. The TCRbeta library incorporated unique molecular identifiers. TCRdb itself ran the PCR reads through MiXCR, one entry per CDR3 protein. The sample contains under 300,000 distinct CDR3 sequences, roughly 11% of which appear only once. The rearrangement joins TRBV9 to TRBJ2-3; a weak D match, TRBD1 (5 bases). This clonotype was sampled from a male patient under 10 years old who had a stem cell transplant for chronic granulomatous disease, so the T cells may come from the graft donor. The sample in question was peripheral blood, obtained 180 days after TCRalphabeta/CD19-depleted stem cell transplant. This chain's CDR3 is CASSVEGFEDTQYF. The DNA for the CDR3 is TGTGCCAGCAGCGTAGAGGGGTTCGAAGATACGCAGTATTTT.